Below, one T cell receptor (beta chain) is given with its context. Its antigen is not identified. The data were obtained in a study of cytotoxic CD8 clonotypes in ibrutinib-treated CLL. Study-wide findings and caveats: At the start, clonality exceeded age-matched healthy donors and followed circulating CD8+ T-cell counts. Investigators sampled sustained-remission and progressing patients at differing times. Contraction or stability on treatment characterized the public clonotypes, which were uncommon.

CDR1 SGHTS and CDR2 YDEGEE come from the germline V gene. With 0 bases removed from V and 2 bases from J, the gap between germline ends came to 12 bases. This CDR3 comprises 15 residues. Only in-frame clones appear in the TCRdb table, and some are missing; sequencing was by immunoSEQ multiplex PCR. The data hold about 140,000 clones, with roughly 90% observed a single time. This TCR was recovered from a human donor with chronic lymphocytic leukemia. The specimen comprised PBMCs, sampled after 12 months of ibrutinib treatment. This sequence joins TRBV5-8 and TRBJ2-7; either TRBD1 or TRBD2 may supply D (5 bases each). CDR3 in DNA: TGTGCCAGCAGCTTGGGGGGGACCCGGACCTACGAGCAGTACTTC. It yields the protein CASSLGGTRTYEQYF.